This is a list of T cell receptor beta chains from one sample in a study of blood T cells in healthy people across ages. TCRdb used MiXCR to reprocess the 5' RACE reads, holding one entry per CDR3 protein. The table lists nearly 800,000 distinct CDR3 sequences, roughly 25% of them singletons. These same data were also listed under a study on T cells of mothers and their children.

Sequenced material: blood. The receptor source for this set is a boy aged 5-17 years in good health. Both conserved end residues are part of each CDR3. A D gene is named only where the DNA matches it firmly. For some rows the clone size is stated as once, few or many, or as a class when expanded; others skip it.

clone size	D gene	J gene	V gene	CDR3 DNA	CDR3 protein
NA	TRBD2	TRBJ2-3	TRBV4-3	TGCGCCAGCAGCCAAGGGCCTAGCGGGAGTTGGGCAGATACGCAGTATTTT	CASSQGPSGSWADTQYF
NA	NA	TRBJ1-2	TRBV4-3	TGCGCCAGCAGCCAAGATCAGAACAGCCTCTATGGCTACACCTTC	CASSQDQNSLYGYTF
few	NA	TRBJ1-6	TRBV2	TGTGCCAGCAAGGGCTGGACAGATGGACCCCTCCACTTT	CASKGWTDGPLHF
NA	NA	TRBJ2-5	TRBV7-7	TGTGCTAGCAGCTTAGCGGTGGATCAAGAGACCCAGTACTTC	CASSLAVDQETQYF
NA	TRBD2	TRBJ2-3	TRBV5-1	TGCGCCAGCAGATGGACTAGCGGCACAGATACGCAGTATTTT	CASRWTSGTDTQYF
NA	TRBD2	TRBJ2-7	TRBV13	TGTGCCAGCAGCCCTACCGGTAGCGGGGCCGGCTACGAGCAGTACTTC	CASSPTGSGAGYEQYF
NA	TRBD2	TRBJ2-7	TRBV12-3/TRBV12-4	TGTGCCAGCAGTTCGTACGGGACTATCTACGAGCAGTACTTC	CASSSYGTIYEQYF
NA	NA	TRBJ2-1	TRBV11-2	TGTGCCAGCAGCCAAAGACCGACAGGCCGCAGATCCTACAATGAGCAGTTCTTC	CASSQRPTGRRSYNEQFF
NA	TRBD1	TRBJ1-2	TRBV5-1	TGCGCCAGCAGCTCACAGGGGGTCAGTGGCTACACCTTC	CASSSQGVSGYTF
few	TRBD1	TRBJ2-7	TRBV20-1	TGCAGTGCTCGAAACTTCCGGGACAGGGCTGACGAGCAGTACTTC	CSARNFRDRADEQYF
few	NA	TRBJ1-4	TRBV28	TGTGCCAGCAGTTTCCCCGAGGGGGAAAAACTGTTTTTT	CASSFPEGEKLFF